Listed below are T cell receptor beta chains from one sample, sequenced in a study of shared clonotypes between healthy human individuals. Sequenced by immunoSEQ multiplex PCR; TCRdb stores in-frame clones only, minus some. The table includes around 2.1 million clones, about 92% detected once. Source material: naive CD8+ T cells from PBMCs. These receptors were collected from a man between 18 and 35 years old in good health. Some clones in this sample may be carry-over from other donors' samples. CDR3s include the opening cysteine and the closing phenylalanine or tryptophan. Fields, in order: CDR3 protein, CDR3 DNA, D gene, V gene, clone size, J gene. A D gene is named only where the DNA matches it firmly. Not every row has a clone size; where given, it reads once, few, many or a size class.

CDR3: CASSLGEQETGELFF
DNA: TGTGCCAGCAGCTTAGGTGAACAGGAGACCGGGGAGCTGTTTTTT
D: .
V: TRBV7-9
size: .
J: TRBJ2-2

CDR3: CASSLWGDTRNTEAFF
DNA: TGTGCCAGTAGCCTCTGGGGTGACACCCGTAACACTGAAGCTTTCTTT
D: .
V: TRBV19
size: once
J: TRBJ1-1

CDR3: CASSPGLDEQFF
DNA: TGTGCCAGCAGCCCAGGGCTGGATGAGCAGTTCTTC
D: .
V: TRBV7-8
size: .
J: TRBJ2-1

CDR3: CASSPLEGGPYEQYF
DNA: TGTGCCAGCAGTCCGCTGGAGGGGGGTCCCTACGAGCAGTACTTC
D: .
V: TRBV28
size: .
J: TRBJ2-7

CDR3: CASSLTGTSVYEQYF
DNA: TGTGCCAGCAGTTTAACCGGGACATCGGTCTACGAGCAGTACTTC
D: .
V: TRBV6-6
size: .
J: TRBJ2-7

CDR3: CASSLAVLGNRGTGELFF
DNA: TGTGCCAGCAGCTTAGCGGTGTTGGGAAACAGAGGTACCGGGGAGCTGTTTTTT
D: .
V: TRBV7-9
size: .
J: TRBJ2-2

CDR3: CASSLARLAGVNEQFF
DNA: TGCGCCAGCAGCTTGGCCAGACTAGCGGGAGTAAATGAGCAGTTCTTC
D: TRBD2
V: TRBV5-1
size: .
J: TRBJ2-1

CDR3: CASKGDYSYEQYF
DNA: TGCGCCAGCAAGGGGGACTACTCCTACGAGCAGTACTTC
D: .
V: TRBV5-1
size: once
J: TRBJ2-7

CDR3: CASSLSASGHYNEQFF
DNA: TGCGCCAGCAGCCTCTCGGCTAGCGGGCACTACAATGAGCAGTTCTTC
D: TRBD2
V: TRBV4-1
size: .
J: TRBJ2-1

CDR3: CASSLFRTPYGYTF
DNA: TGTGCCAGCAGCTTGTTTAGGACACCATATGGCTACACCTTC
D: .
V: TRBV5-6
size: .
J: TRBJ1-2

CDR3: CASSLDIDTQYF
DNA: TGTGCCAGCAGCTTGGACATAGATACGCAGTATTTT
D: .
V: TRBV5-4
size: .
J: TRBJ2-3

CDR3: CASSGGQMNTEAFF
DNA: TGTGCCAGCAGCGGAGGACAGATGAACACTGAAGCTTTCTTT
D: .
V: TRBV7-9
size: .
J: TRBJ1-1

CDR3: CASRRRGIQETQYF
DNA: TGTGCCAGCAGGCGCAGGGGGATCCAAGAGACCCAGTACTTC
D: TRBD1
V: TRBV11-1
size: .
J: TRBJ2-5

CDR3: CASRGISAGGEQFF
DNA: TGTGCCAGCAGGGGTATCAGTGCGGGAGGTGAGCAGTTCTTC
D: TRBD2
V: TRBV9
size: .
J: TRBJ2-1

CDR3: CASSPRTRGSGYEQYF
DNA: TGTGCCAGCAGTCCCCGGACTCGCGGATCGGGCTACGAGCAGTACTTC
D: .
V: TRBV27
size: .
J: TRBJ2-7

CDR3: CAWSVPYRAFF
DNA: TGTGCCTGGAGTGTACCATACAGGGCTTTCTTT
D: .
V: TRBV30
size: .
J: TRBJ1-1

CDR3: CASSIWAGGNQPQHF
DNA: TGTGCCAGTAGTATCTGGGCAGGGGGGAATCAGCCCCAGCATTTT
D: TRBD1
V: TRBV19
size: .
J: TRBJ1-5

CDR3: CASSSPPANTGELFF
DNA: TGTGCCAGCAGTTCCCCCCCGGCGAACACCGGGGAGCTGTTTTTT
D: .
V: TRBV28
size: .
J: TRBJ2-2

CDR3: CASSPPRSEETQYF
DNA: TGTGCCAGCAGCCCCCCGAGGAGTGAAGAGACCCAGTACTTC
D: .
V: TRBV21-1
size: .
J: TRBJ2-5

CDR3: CSVARPLDEKLFF
DNA: TGCAGCGTTGCGCGGCCCCTAGATGAAAAACTGTTTTTT
D: .
V: TRBV29-1
size: .
J: TRBJ1-4

CDR3: CASSVSPTSLTEAFF
DNA: TGTGCCAGCAGTGTCAGCCCAACAAGTCTGACTGAAGCTTTCTTT
D: .
V: TRBV27
size: .
J: TRBJ1-1

CDR3: CASSLTVPGELFF
DNA: TGTGCCAGCAGTTTAACCGTGCCCGGGGAGCTGTTTTTT
D: .
V: TRBV27
size: once
J: TRBJ2-2

CDR3: CATSRDRILGETQYF
DNA: TGTGCCACCAGCAGGGACAGGATCCTTGGAGAGACCCAGTACTTC
D: TRBD1
V: TRBV15
size: .
J: TRBJ2-5

CDR3: CASSQGSSGGIGPNEQFF
DNA: TGCGCCAGCAGCCAAGGTTCGTCCGGCGGGATTGGGCCCAATGAGCAGTTCTTC
D: .
V: TRBV4-1
size: .
J: TRBJ2-1

CDR3: CASSQGTDIGYTF
DNA: TGTGCCAGCAGCCAAGGGACAGATATTGGCTACACCTTC
D: TRBD1
V: TRBV7-9
size: once
J: TRBJ1-2

CDR3: CSVEGGAEQYF
DNA: TGCAGCGTTGAGGGGGGCGCGGAGCAGTACTTC
D: .
V: TRBV29-1
size: once
J: TRBJ2-7

CDR3: CSVVRTSGSTDEQFF
DNA: TGCAGCGTCGTACGGACTAGCGGGAGTACAGATGAGCAGTTCTTC
D: TRBD2
V: TRBV29-1
size: once
J: TRBJ2-1

CDR3: CAWSWPAGLYEQYF
DNA: TGTGCCTGGAGTTGGCCAGCGGGATTGTACGAGCAGTACTTC
D: TRBD2
V: TRBV30
size: .
J: TRBJ2-7

CDR3: CASSDFSYGYTF
DNA: TGTGCCAGCAGTGATTTCAGCTATGGCTACACCTTC
D: .
V: TRBV6-1
size: .
J: TRBJ1-2

CDR3: CATRPVVVFRNQPQHF
DNA: TGTGCCACCAGACCAGTAGTTGTCTTTAGAAATCAGCCCCAGCATTTT
D: .
V: TRBV15
size: .
J: TRBJ1-5

CDR3: CASRGTVRADGELFF
DNA: TGTGCCAGCAGGGGAACAGTTCGAGCCGACGGGGAGCTGTTTTTT
D: .
V: TRBV7-2
size: .
J: TRBJ2-2

CDR3: CASSLPPSGEQFF
DNA: TGTGCCAGCAGCTTACCGCCCAGCGGTGAGCAGTTCTTC
D: .
V: TRBV7-2
size: .
J: TRBJ2-1

CDR3: CASSPGTGVNTEAFF
DNA: TGCGCCAGCAGCCCTGGGACAGGGGTGAACACTGAAGCTTTCTTT
D: TRBD1
V: TRBV5-1
size: .
J: TRBJ1-1

CDR3: CASRTGQASSYNEQFF
DNA: TGTGCCAGCAGAACCGGACAGGCGAGCTCCTACAATGAGCAGTTCTTC
D: TRBD1
V: TRBV27
size: .
J: TRBJ2-1

CDR3: CASSHPGQTASRYGYTF
DNA: TGCGCCAGCAGCCATCCCGGCCAGACGGCCTCCCGGTATGGCTACACCTTC
D: .
V: TRBV5-1
size: .
J: TRBJ1-2

CDR3: CASSVAGGRTDTQYF
DNA: TGTGCCAGCAGCGTAGCCGGCGGCCGCACAGATACGCAGTATTTT
D: .
V: TRBV9
size: .
J: TRBJ2-3

CDR3: CASSIYDRGQSYPYEQYF
DNA: TGTGCCAGTAGTATTTACGACCGGGGACAGTCCTACCCCTACGAGCAGTACTTC
D: TRBD1
V: TRBV19
size: .
J: TRBJ2-7

CDR3: CATSRDRDRGYNEQFF
DNA: TGTGCCACCAGCAGAGACCGGGACAGGGGTTACAATGAGCAGTTCTTC
D: TRBD1
V: TRBV15
size: .
J: TRBJ2-1

CDR3: CASSVDVPYGYTF
DNA: TGTGCCAGCAGCGTGGACGTTCCCTATGGCTACACCTTC
D: .
V: TRBV5-6
size: once
J: TRBJ1-2

CDR3: CASSPTKGLFTDTQYF
DNA: TGTGCCAGCAGTCCCACAAAGGGACTATTTACAGATACGCAGTATTTT
D: TRBD2
V: TRBV27
size: .
J: TRBJ2-3

CDR3: CASTGRERRHEQYF
DNA: TGTGCCAGCACGGGCAGGGAGCGACGTCACGAGCAGTACTTC
D: .
V: TRBV28
size: once
J: TRBJ2-7

CDR3: CAISESMGDPGGYTF
DNA: TGTGCCATCAGTGAGTCGATGGGGGATCCGGGAGGCTACACCTTC
D: .
V: TRBV10-3
size: few
J: TRBJ1-2